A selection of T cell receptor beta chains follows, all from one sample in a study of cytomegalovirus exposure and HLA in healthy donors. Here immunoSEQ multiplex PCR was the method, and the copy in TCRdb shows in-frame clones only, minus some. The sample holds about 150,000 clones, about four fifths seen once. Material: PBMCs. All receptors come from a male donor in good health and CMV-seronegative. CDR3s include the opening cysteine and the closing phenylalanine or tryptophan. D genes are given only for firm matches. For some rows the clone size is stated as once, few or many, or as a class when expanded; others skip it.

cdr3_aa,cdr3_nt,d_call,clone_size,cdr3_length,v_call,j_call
CASSTGERHEKLFF,TGTGCCAGCAGTACAGGGGAAAGACATGAAAAACTGTTTTTT,TRBD1,-,14,TRBV6-5,TRBJ1-4
CASSLSGTGKAGELFF,TGTGCCAGCAGTCTCTCCGGGACAGGGAAGGCCGGGGAGCTGTTTTTT,TRBD1,-,16,TRBV7-9,TRBJ2-2
CASSSRQGRETQYF,TGTGCCAGCAGTTCCCGACAGGGTCGAGAGACCCAGTACTTC,TRBD1,-,14,TRBV2,TRBJ2-5
CAWSDRRGSPLHF,TGTGCCTGGAGTGATAGGAGGGGTTCACCCCTCCACTTT,-,-,13,TRBV30,TRBJ1-6
CASSLVPDSIYGYTF,TGTGCCAGCAGCTTAGTACCGGACAGCATCTATGGCTACACCTTC,-,few,15,TRBV11-2,TRBJ1-2
CSAVLGQLYETQYF,TGCAGCGCGGTTCTCGGACAGTTATACGAGACCCAGTACTTC,-,-,14,TRBV29-1,TRBJ2-5
CASTVRGSTDTQYF,TGTGCCAGCACCGTTCGAGGGAGCACAGATACGCAGTATTTT,-,once,14,TRBV6-6,TRBJ2-3
CSVAGTGGSGTEAFF,TGCAGCGTGGCCGGGACAGGGGGATCGGGCACTGAAGCTTTCTTT,TRBD1,few,15,TRBV29-1,TRBJ1-1
CASSLQIRGALPTNYGYTF,TGTGCCAGCAGCTTACAGATTCGGGGGGCCCTCCCGACTAACTATGGCTACACCTTC,-,-,19,TRBV21-1,TRBJ1-2
CASSRQENTEAFF,TGTGCCAGCAGCCGACAGGAGAACACTGAAGCTTTCTTT,-,few,13,TRBV7-3,TRBJ1-1
CAWSPGGRNQPQHF,TGTGCCTGGAGTCCCGGGGGGCGGAATCAGCCCCAGCATTTT,-,-,14,TRBV30,TRBJ1-5
CASSIGGVSGNTIYF,TGTGCCAGCAGCATAGGGGGTGTCTCTGGAAACACCATATATTTT,-,-,15,TRBV5-6,TRBJ1-3
CASAAGGGLEFGYTF,TGTGCCAGCGCCGCAGGGGGCGGCTTGGAATTTGGCTACACCTTC,TRBD1,-,15,TRBV19,TRBJ1-2
CASSPGLARTDTQYF,TGTGCCAGCAGCCCCGGACTAGCGAGGACAGATACGCAGTATTTT,TRBD2,-,15,TRBV5-4,TRBJ2-3
CASSYSRGEQFF,TGTGCCAGCAGTTACTCGAGGGGGGAGCAGTTCTTC,-,few,12,TRBV6-5,TRBJ2-1
CASSLRTGQRTNTEAFF,TGTGCCAGCAGCCTTAGGACAGGGCAACGGACGAACACTGAAGCTTTCTTT,TRBD1,-,17,TRBV5-8,TRBJ1-1